Listed below are T cell receptor beta chains from one sample, sequenced in a study of T cell responses to AZD1222 COVID-19 vaccine. The protocol was immunoSEQ multiplex PCR, while the TCRdb copy is restricted to in-frame clones and leaves out a portion. The sample lists tens of thousands of clones, 84% occurring once. Specimen: peripheral blood, collected on day 0 of AZD1222 vaccination. The receptors come from an adult in good health. Each CDR3 is given with its conserved first and last residue. Each record gives: clone size, J gene, D gene, V gene, CDR3 protein, CDR3 DNA. D genes are given only for firm matches. Some rows mark clone size as missing; the rest say once, few, many or name a class of expanded clone.

abundance: NA
j_gene: TRBJ2-7
d_gene: NA
v_gene: TRBV30
CDR3aa: CAWSRGGYEQYF
CDR3nt: TGTGCCTGGAGTAGGGGTGGCTACGAGCAGTACTTC

abundance: NA
j_gene: TRBJ1-5
d_gene: NA
v_gene: TRBV6-2/TRBV6-3
CDR3aa: CASSYSVRENQPQHF
CDR3nt: TGTGCCAGCAGTTACTCCGTCAGGGAAAATCAGCCCCAGCATTTT

abundance: NA
j_gene: TRBJ2-7
d_gene: TRBD1
v_gene: TRBV6-4
CDR3aa: CASSDSGTVYEQYF
CDR3nt: TGTGCCAGCAGTGACTCTGGGACAGTCTACGAGCAGTACTTC

abundance: NA
j_gene: TRBJ1-1
d_gene: NA
v_gene: TRBV18
CDR3aa: CASSPKSGTEAFF
CDR3nt: TGTGCCAGCTCACCGAAAAGCGGCACTGAAGCTTTCTTT

abundance: NA
j_gene: TRBJ2-3
d_gene: NA
v_gene: TRBV13
CDR3aa: CASSSRGTDNTDTQYF
CDR3nt: TGTGCCAGCAGCTCGCGGGGGACAGATAACACAGATACGCAGTATTTT

abundance: NA
j_gene: TRBJ2-7
d_gene: NA
v_gene: TRBV7-9
CDR3aa: CASSAGLTNYEQYF
CDR3nt: TGTGCCAGCAGCGCAGGACTCACCAACTACGAGCAGTACTTC

abundance: NA
j_gene: TRBJ1-2
d_gene: NA
v_gene: TRBV28
CDR3aa: CASSLNRYGYTF
CDR3nt: TGTGCCAGCAGTTTAAACCGTTATGGCTACACCTTC

abundance: NA
j_gene: TRBJ1-1
d_gene: TRBD1
v_gene: TRBV10-2
CDR3aa: CASEQQGYSEAFF
CDR3nt: TGCGCCAGCGAACAACAGGGGTACTCTGAAGCTTTCTTT

abundance: few
j_gene: TRBJ2-7
d_gene: NA
v_gene: TRBV7-2
CDR3aa: CASSPGALSSYEQYF
CDR3nt: TGTGCCAGCAGCCCAGGGGCTTTAAGCTCCTACGAGCAGTACTTC

abundance: NA
j_gene: TRBJ2-4
d_gene: NA
v_gene: TRBV4-2
CDR3aa: CASSQDAQGSRNIQYF
CDR3nt: TGTGCCAGCAGCCAAGATGCTCAGGGAAGTAGGAACATTCAGTACTTC

abundance: few
j_gene: TRBJ1-1
d_gene: TRBD1
v_gene: TRBV7-2
CDR3aa: CASSYKDRGTEAFF
CDR3nt: TGTGCCAGCAGCTATAAGGACAGGGGCACTGAAGCTTTCTTT

abundance: once
j_gene: TRBJ2-7
d_gene: TRBD2
v_gene: TRBV4-3
CDR3aa: CASSRLRVTGLAGPSYEQYF
CDR3nt: TGCGCCAGCAGCCGCCTTAGGGTTACGGGGCTAGCGGGGCCCTCCTACGAGCAGTACTTC

abundance: once
j_gene: TRBJ1-6
d_gene: NA
v_gene: TRBV25-1
CDR3aa: CASSEQKSPLHF
CDR3nt: TGTGCCAGCAGTGAACAGAAGTCACCCCTCCACTTT

abundance: NA
j_gene: TRBJ2-7
d_gene: TRBD1
v_gene: TRBV7-9
CDR3aa: CASSFSSGTGFVLSYEQYF
CDR3nt: TGTGCCAGCAGCTTCTCCTCCGGGACAGGGTTCGTCCTCAGCTACGAGCAGTACTTC

abundance: NA
j_gene: TRBJ1-2
d_gene: NA
v_gene: TRBV30
CDR3aa: CAWSRTLNYGYTF
CDR3nt: TGTGCCTGGAGTCGGACATTAAACTATGGCTACACCTTC

abundance: NA
j_gene: TRBJ2-1
d_gene: NA
v_gene: TRBV11-1
CDR3aa: CASSPPGTSYNEQFF
CDR3nt: TGTGCCAGCAGCCCTCCGGGAACCTCCTACAATGAGCAGTTCTTC

abundance: NA
j_gene: TRBJ1-2
d_gene: NA
v_gene: TRBV28
CDR3aa: CASSLVRGPLYGYTF
CDR3nt: TGTGCCAGCAGTTTAGTCCGGGGCCCCCTTTATGGCTACACCTTC

abundance: NA
j_gene: TRBJ1-3
d_gene: TRBD1
v_gene: TRBV11-2
CDR3aa: CASSSTGPGNTIYF
CDR3nt: TGTGCCAGCAGCTCGACAGGGCCTGGAAACACCATATATTTT

abundance: NA
j_gene: TRBJ2-1
d_gene: TRBD2
v_gene: TRBV4-3
CDR3aa: CASSQDLAGESHVHNEQFF
CDR3nt: TGCGCCAGCAGCCAAGATCTGGCGGGAGAATCCCATGTACACAATGAGCAGTTCTTC

abundance: NA
j_gene: TRBJ1-1
d_gene: NA
v_gene: TRBV3-1/TRBV3-2
CDR3aa: CASSFLQGTEAFF
CDR3nt: TGTGCCAGCAGCTTTTTACAGGGAACTGAAGCTTTCTTT

abundance: NA
j_gene: TRBJ2-1
d_gene: TRBD2
v_gene: TRBV3-1/TRBV3-2
CDR3aa: CASSQSLAGVGNEQFF
CDR3nt: TGTGCCAGCAGCCAAAGCCTAGCGGGAGTGGGGAATGAGCAGTTCTTC

abundance: NA
j_gene: TRBJ1-6
d_gene: NA
v_gene: TRBV28
CDR3aa: CASTEAGSGGLGSPLHF
CDR3nt: TGTGCCAGCACCGAAGCGGGTAGTGGGGGGCTTGGATCACCCCTCCACTTT

abundance: NA
j_gene: TRBJ2-1
d_gene: TRBD1
v_gene: TRBV7-9
CDR3aa: CASSLSQGVLNEQFF
CDR3nt: TGTGCCAGCAGCTTATCACAGGGGGTTTTAAATGAGCAGTTCTTC